A single sample is the source of the 16 T cell receptor beta chains below, sequenced in a study of shared clonotypes between healthy human individuals. Sequenced by immunoSEQ multiplex PCR; TCRdb stores in-frame clones only, minus some. Among approximately 1.1 million clones listed, roughly 74% were seen once. The specimen sequenced was memory CD4+ T cells from PBMCs. Subset given: CD45RA-negative fraction. Receptors were obtained from a man between 18 and 35 years old in good health. Some clones in this sample may be carry-over from other donors' samples.

The chain uses TRBV5-4 and TRBJ2-2, with D tentatively TRBD1 (6 bases). This CDR3 is 15 amino acids long. V lost 0 bases and J 0 bases, leaving 6 bases between the germline ends. Germline values: CDR1 SGHNT, CDR2 YYREEE (reference sequence). CDR3 amino acids: CASSLDRANTGELFF. The CDR3 coding sequence is TGTGCCAGCAGCTTGGACAGGGCGAACACCGGGGAGCTGTTTTTT.

The CDR3 here is CASSTLWDTFYEQYF. The CDR3 bases are TGTGCCAGCAGTACATTATGGGACACCTTCTACGAGCAGTACTTC. This chain uses TRBV6-5 with TRBJ2-7, with D perhaps matching TRBD1 (6 bases). The CDR3 extends over 15 amino acids. Germline-derived CDR1 and CDR2 are MNHEY and SVGAGI. V was clipped by 5 bases and J by 3 bases, with 17 bases between them.

V usage is TRBV6-1 and J usage is TRBJ2-7, with 9 bases that match TRBD1. With V trimmed by 6 bases and J by 6 bases, 9 bases remained unmatched. Germline V gene lookup returns CDR1 MNHNS and CDR2 SASEGT. The CDR3 has 14 amino acids. The CDR3 here is CASRAGTGFLEQYF. In nucleotides, the CDR3 is TGTGCCAGCAGAGCCGGGACAGGGTTCCTCGAGCAGTACTTC.

This clone occurred a few times. The chain employs TRBV20-1 and TRBJ1-4; the D is unclear. This CDR3 spans 11 amino acids. Germline V gives CDR1 DFQATT, CDR2 SNEGSKA (reference sequence). V lost 5 bases and J lost 1, with 2 bases in between. CDR3 nucleotide sequence: TGCAGTGCTCTAACTAATGAAAAACTGTTTTTT. It specifies CSALTNEKLFF.

This clone was observed a handful of times. The chain combines TRBV7-2 with TRBJ2-5; tentative D call: TRBD1 (8 bases). The CDR3 is 14 amino acids. Trimming shortened V by 3 bases and J by 4 bases, and 12 bases separated the two germline ends. The germline CDR1 and CDR2 sequences are SGHTA and FQGNSA. The CDR3 region is CASSLNRGGETQYF. DNA for the CDR3: TGTGCCAGCAGCTTGAACAGGGGGGGAGAGACCCAGTACTTC.

This clone has only one observation. The V gene is TRBV7-2, the J gene TRBJ1-1; 7 positions agree with TRBD1. Trimming took 2 bases from V and 7 from J; bases not matched to a gene: 10. CDR1 and CDR2 (germline): SGHTA, FQGNSA. The CDR3 totals 15 residues. The CDR3 sequence is CASSLTGAALGEAFF. As DNA, the CDR3 is TGTGCCAGCAGCTTAACAGGGGCGGCCCTCGGTGAAGCTTTCTTT.

This clone was picked up a small number of times. The V and J genes are TRBV10-3 and TRBJ2-2; 7 bases align to TRBD1. The V gene's germline CDR1 is ENHRY and CDR2 SYGVKD. This CDR3 contains 14 residues. Unmatched junction bases numbered 5, after V lost 3 bases and J lost 7 bases. CDR3 region: CAISDRQGVGELFF. The CDR3 nucleotides are TGTGCCATCAGTGACCGACAGGGAGTCGGGGAGCTGTTTTTT.

This chain connects TRBV11-2 to TRBJ2-2; D is perhaps TRBD2 (6 bases). The V and J ends lost 4 bases and 0 bases respectively, with 15 bases between them. This CDR3 has 17 residues. Germline values: CDR1 SGHAT, CDR2 FQNNGV. DNA for the CDR3: TGTGCCAGCAGCTCGAGGGGCGGGACTTCGAACACCGGGGAGCTGTTTTTT. This translates into CASSSRGGTSNTGELFF.

The chain combines TRBV7-2 with TRBJ2-3, with D possibly TRBD2 on 5 matching bases. This CDR3 spans 16 amino acids. Germline loops: CDR1 SGHTA, CDR2 FQGNSA. The ends were cut back, 0 bases at V and 7 bases at J, with 17 bases in the middle. For the CDR3, the DNA is TGTGCCAGCAGCTTAGCGCCCGGGAATGGGGTCAATACGCAGTATTTT. Its protein is CASSLAPGNGVNTQYF.

This clone came up once. The rearrangement links TRBV5-1 to TRBJ2-2; 10 bases are a match to TRBD2. In germline, CDR1 is SGHRS, CDR2 YFSETQ. The CDR3 is 16 amino acids. Losses at the gene ends were 4 bases for V and 5 bases for J; bases not matched to a gene: 8. The CDR3: CASSPPGLARTGELFF. CDR3 DNA: TGCGCCAGCAGCCCACCGGGACTAGCGCGAACCGGGGAGCTGTTTTTT.

This clone was seen only a few times. The chain combines TRBV19 with TRBJ1-5, with 10 nucleotides matching TRBD1. Per the germline V gene, CDR1 is LNHDA and CDR2 is SQIVND (reference sequence). V lost 10 bases, J lost 5 bases, and 5 bases stayed unmatched. The CDR3 consists of 13 residues. The CDR3 nucleotides are TGTGCCACCCGGGACAGGGGTTATCAGCCCCAGCATTTT. This encodes CATRDRGYQPQHF.

The rearrangement links TRBV7-3 to TRBJ2-7, with D perhaps matching TRBD2 (6 bases). This CDR3 region has 15 residues. The germline CDR1 and CDR2 sequences are SGHTA and FQGTGA. Deletions cut 1 base from V and 4 bases from J, with 14 bases between. The CDR3: CASSLNLAGPYEQYF. For the CDR3, the DNA is TGTGCCAGCAGCTTAAATCTCGCGGGACCTTACGAGCAGTACTTC.

The table lists this clone with a count of one. This chain uses TRBV27 with TRBJ2-7; perhaps TRBD1 as D (6 bases). The CDR3 length is 15 residues. The ends were cut back, 2 bases at V and 2 bases at J, with 13 bases in the middle. The germline V gene encodes CDR1 MNHEY and CDR2 SMNVEV (reference sequence). CDR3 amino acids: CASSLQGTWAYEQYF. CDR3 bases: TGTGCCAGCAGTTTACAGGGGACCTGGGCCTACGAGCAGTACTTC.

The V gene is TRBV27, the J gene TRBJ2-3, with 9 positions matching TRBD1. The V segment lost 4 bases and the J segment 2 bases; nucleotides outside the gene matches: 7. CDR3 length equals 16 residues. The germline CDR1 and CDR2 sequences are MNHEY and SMNVEV (reference sequence). CDR3 in amino acids: CASSYRTGATTDTQYF. DNA for the CDR3: TGTGCCAGCAGTTATCGGACAGGGGCCACCACAGATACGCAGTATTTT.

The chain recombines TRBV5-4 with TRBJ2-1; D is undetermined. The ends were cut back, 3 bases at V and 5 bases at J, with 9 bases in the middle. The CDR3 covers 13 residues. Germline assignment: CDR1 SGHNT and CDR2 YYREEE (reference sequence). The CDR3 region has the DNA TGTGCCAGCAGCTCACCGACAAACAATGAGCAGTTCTTC. It yields the protein CASSSPTNNEQFF.

The chain joins TRBV4-1 to TRBJ2-6; D is perhaps TRBD1 or TRBD2 (6 bases each). The V end was cut by 0 bases, the J end by 2 bases, with 11 bases between. The CDR3 length is 17 residues. CDR1 MGHRA and CDR2 YSYEKL come from the germline V gene. The CDR3 loop reads CASSQDGRGPGANVLTF. The CDR3 DNA follows: TGCGCCAGCAGCCAAGATGGTCGGGGGCCTGGGGCCAACGTCCTGACTTTC.